One sample yielded the 17 T cell receptor beta chains listed below, sequenced in a study of vaccination effects on CD4 cells after COVID-19. The protocol was immunoSEQ multiplex PCR, while the TCRdb copy is restricted to in-frame clones and leaves out a portion. Seen here are tens of thousands of clones, about 80% observed once, and the top ten hold approximately 40%. Viral peptide pool expansion of antigen-specific CD4+ T cells preceded sequencing in the ViraFEST assay. After less than twelve days in culture, the CD4+ T cells were isolated. The person was diagnosed with PCR-confirmed SARS-CoV-2 infection between March and December 2020. The antigens of these receptors remain unknown. The material was CD4+ T cells from PBMCs cultured with a peptide pool, obtained before COVID-19 vaccination. The source is a human donor who had a prior SARS-CoV-2 infection.

The table lists this clone with a few counts. This chain links TRBV7-3 with TRBJ2-5; a weak D match, TRBD1 (5 bases). CDR1 is SGHTA, CDR2 FQGTGA, per germline. The length of the CDR3 is 13 residues. Trimming stripped 4 bases from V and 5 bases from J, with 11 bases between. The CDR3 is CASSYGQSETQYF. The CDR3 DNA follows: TGTGCCAGCAGCTACGGACAATCGGAGACCCAGTACTTC.

V usage is TRBV15 and J usage is TRBJ2-7; a possible D gene is TRBD1 (5 bases). The CDR3 totals 16 residues. V shed 5 bases and J shed 5 bases, with 22 bases lying between them. The germline gives CDR1 LNHNV, CDR2 YYDKDF (reference sequence). The CDR3, as DNA: TGTGCCACCAGCCCCCCCCCTCCTTCAGGGTCCCACGAGCAGTACTTC. Its translation: CATSPPPPSGSHEQYF.

The chain is built from TRBV6-5 and TRBJ1-1; tentative D call: TRBD1 (6 bases). Germline assignment: CDR1 MNHEY and CDR2 SVGAGI. The CDR3 loop spans 13 amino acids. The V end lost 6 bases, the J end lost 12 bases, and 20 bases lay between the germline ends. CDR3: CASRAAGGSPPFF. CDR3 in DNA: TGTGCCAGCAGGGCGGCGGGGGGCAGTCCCCCTTTCTTT.

This chain links TRBV11-3 with TRBJ2-1; TRBD2 aligns across 9 bases. The germline V gene encodes CDR1 SGHNT and CDR2 YENEEA. The V gene end was trimmed by 1 base and the J gene end by 0 bases; junction bases not matched to a gene: 4. The CDR3 totals 17 residues. In DNA, the CDR3 is TGTGCCAGCAGCTTAGGCGGGAGGGTCCACTCCTACAATGAGCAGTTCTTC. As protein: CASSLGGRVHSYNEQFF. The full variable domain, completed using reference TRBV11-3 and TRBJ2-1, is EAGVVQSPRYKIIEKKQPVAFWCNPISGHNTLYWYLQNLGQGPELLIRYENEEAVDDSQLPKDRFSAERLKGVDSTLKIQPAELGDSAVYLCASSLGGRVHSYNEQFFGPGTRLTVL.

The rearrangement joins TRBV24-1 to TRBJ2-3, with 7 bases matching TRBD2. The J segment lost 4 bases and the V segment lost 3 bases, leaving 12 bases of the junction unmatched. This CDR3 has 17 residues. Germline CDR1 reads KGHDR; CDR2 reads SFDVKD. In nucleotides, the CDR3 is TGTGCCACCAGTGATCCAGCCCGATGGGGAGGGCCAGATACGCAGTATTTT. Protein product: CATSDPARWGGPDTQYF.

The genes are TRBV6-6 and TRBJ1-5; possible D gene TRBD1, 6 bases. Germline V lookup: CDR1 MNHNY, CDR2 SVGAGI (reference sequence). Trimming shortened V by 7 bases and J by 0 bases, and 13 bases separated the two germline ends. This CDR3 contains 15 residues. The CDR3 coding sequence is TGTGCCAGCATCGCACGGACAGATAGCAATCAGCCCCAGCATTTT. Amino acids: CASIARTDSNQPQHF.

The chain combines TRBV5-4 with TRBJ2-7; possible D gene TRBD1, 5 bases. The V end was cut by 4 bases, the J end by 7 bases, with 24 bases between. The CDR3 extends over 16 amino acids. Per the germline V gene, CDR1 is SGHNT and CDR2 is YYREEE (reference sequence). The CDR3 DNA sequence: TGTGCCAGCAGCCGCCCTGCTGGGGCCGGATTGGCAGAGCAGTACTTC. The encoded protein is CASSRPAGAGLAEQYF.

The table lists this clone with a few counts. The genes are TRBV27 and TRBJ1-5; D gene unclear. This CDR3 has 16 residues. Germline V gene lookup returns CDR1 MNHEY and CDR2 SMNVEV (reference sequence). The germline V and J ends were trimmed by 5 bases and 0 bases, with 14 bases remaining between them. The CDR3 is CASSPTGVYSNQPQHF. Written as DNA, the CDR3 is TGTGCCAGCAGTCCGACGGGAGTCTATAGCAATCAGCCCCAGCATTTT.

The J gene is TRBJ1-4, the V gene TRBV5-6; no firm D call. This CDR3 has 14 amino acids. CDR1 and CDR2 from the germline V gene are SGHDT and YYEEEE. V was pared by 0 bases and J by 5 bases, with 8 bases between. CDR3 bases: TGTGCCAGCAGCTTGGCCGGAAACAATGAAAAACTGTTTTTT. Its protein is CASSLAGNNEKLFF.

The rearrangement links TRBV7-2 to TRBJ1-3, with D tentatively TRBD1 (6 bases). CDR3 length equals 17 residues. CDR1 SGHTA and CDR2 FQGNSA come from the germline V gene. Deletions cut 1 base from V and 0 bases from J, with 13 bases between. CDR3: CASSLVQGSSSGNTIYF. CDR3 DNA sequence: TGTGCCAGCAGCTTAGTCCAGGGGTCGAGCTCTGGAAACACCATATATTTT.

Details on this clone: At one end the junction does not follow the germline gene, possibly because of a read error. This chain connects TRBV7-7 to TRBJ2-5; 12 positions agree with TRBD2. The CDR3 extends over 14 amino acids. The germline V gene encodes CDR1 SSHAT and CDR2 FNYEAQ (reference sequence). The CDR3 DNA reads as TGTGCTAGCAGTAGGACTAGCGGGGAGGAGACCCAGTACTTC. Amino acid sequence: CASSRTSGEETQYF. Combining the CDR3 with reference TRBV7-7 and TRBJ2-5 gives the whole variable domain GAGVSQSPRYKVTKRGQDVTLRCDPISSHATLYWYQQALGQGPEFLTYFNYEAQPDKSGLPSDRFSAERPEGSISTLTIQRTEQRDSAMYRCASSRTSGEETQYFGPGTRLLVL.

CDR3 sequence (DNA): TGTGCCAGCCGCCCATCGGGGGGGACAGATACGCAGTATTTT. Its protein product is CASRPSGGTDTQYF. The gene calls are TRBV6-2 or TRBV6-3 and TRBJ2-3; 8 bases map to TRBD2. There are 14 residues in the CDR3. Germline trimming cut 8 bases from V and 3 bases from J; bases unmatched to any gene: 7. From germline, CDR1 is MNHEY and CDR2 SVGEGT.

J is TRBJ2-7 and V is TRBV2; no clear D gene. This CDR3 comprises 12 residues. Per the germline V gene, CDR1 is SNHLY and CDR2 is FYNNEI. The V gene lost 5 bases and the J gene lost 0 bases, with 5 bases spanning the gap. This CDR3 reads CASSYSSYEQYF. CDR3 bases: TGTGCCAGCAGTTATAGCTCCTACGAGCAGTACTTC.

The CDR3 DNA is TGTGCCAGCAGCCCTGGGGGAGGGACCCAGTACTTC. Its translation is CASSPGGGTQYF. The chain has TRBV7-3 and TRBJ2-5, with D possibly matching TRBD2 (6 bases). Deletions cut 5 bases from V and 7 bases from J, with 11 bases between. This CDR3 is 12 amino acids long. In germline, CDR1 is SGHTA, CDR2 FQGTGA.

The V and J genes are TRBV3-1 (or the pseudogene TRBV3-2) and TRBJ1-2; 7 bases line up with TRBD1. Losses at the gene ends were 1 base for V and 7 bases for J; bases not matched to a gene: 3. The CDR3 runs 13 residues. Germline V gene data show CDR1 as LGHDT and CDR2 as YNNKEL (reference sequence). The CDR3 region is CASSQAAGGGYTF. Written as DNA, the CDR3 is TGTGCCAGCAGCCAAGCGGCAGGGGGTGGCTACACCTTC.

This sequence joins TRBV7-9 and TRBJ1-1; tentatively, D is TRBD1 (6 bases). Per germline, CDR1 SEHNR and CDR2 FQNEAQ (reference sequence). CDR3 length: 13 residues. The V end was cut by 10 bases, the J end by 1 base, with 13 bases between. Written as DNA, the CDR3 is TGTGCCACTACAACACAGGGGAACACTGAAGCTTTCTTT. The encoded protein is CATTTQGNTEAFF.

The V and J genes are TRBV9 and TRBJ1-6; a weak D match, TRBD1 (5 bases). Germline CDR1 reads SGDLS; CDR2 reads YYNGEE. V gave up 4 bases and J gave up 9 bases, with 14 bases separating them. This CDR3 comprises 14 residues. The CDR3 reads CASSPGALSSPLHF. The CDR3 DNA is TGTGCCAGCAGCCCCGGGGCCCTCAGTTCACCCCTCCACTTT.